This T cell receptor beta chain was captured in a study of cytomegalovirus exposure and HLA in healthy donors. Across the whole study: Caucasian-associated ancestry cluster membership applied to approximately 81% of around 400 genotyped donors.

Points on this clone: Its antigen is undetermined.

The V segment lost 3 bases and the J segment 7 bases; nucleotides outside the gene matches: 5. Per the germline V gene, CDR1 is MNHNS and CDR2 is SASEGT. The CDR3 extends over 15 amino acids. The PCR had 60 Vbeta and 13 Jbeta primers. The data were produced by immunoSEQ multiplex PCR, yet TCRdb's version contains in-frame clones alone and is incomplete. The table has about 140,000 clones, about 80% seen once. Study results and limitations: Researchers reported in a later analysis that common viral pathogens appeared linked to several top clusters. A later analysis showed that HLA-associated TCR beta chains had undergone more clonal expansion than equally common others. Researchers counted over 150 TCR beta chains as cytomegalovirus-associated.

This receptor was obtained from a man in his thirties or forties in good health and CMV-seropositive. Sequencing input: PBMCs. The rearrangement uses TRBV6-1 and TRBJ2-1; 11 nucleotides match TRBD2. Written as DNA, the CDR3 is TGTGCCAGCAGTGATAGCGGGGGGGCCCGGAATGAGCAGTTCTTC. Translation gives CASSDSGGARNEQFF.